This T cell receptor (beta chain) stems from a study of blood T cell repertoires in COVID-19 (dated by TCRdb to about 2020). The study in broad terms: Samples covering the acute and convalescent phases of COVID-19 were provided by collaborators in the United States, Italy and Spain. The material from the prospective study consisted of cDNA or gDNA derived from T cells, B-cell-depleted T cells, or PBMCs. The dataset comprised deeply sampled blood TCRbeta repertoires from subjects exposed to, actively infected with, or recovered from COVID-19. The repertoires were made available in a free public database intended to serve as a resource for research on the immune response to SARS-CoV-2. The samples were drawn from two sources: the first 160 participants of the ongoing ImmuneRACE study, and fewer than 1,500 subjects contributed by 6 global collaborators. Sample metadata almost always included a de-identified subject ID, COVID-19 status, age in years and sex. Where available, HLA class I and class II types were taken from metadata supplied by the sample provider and were not determined by assay-based typing.

Overall study results and their limits: How much clinical and demographic metadata was included differed by source and by participant, and the metadata was provided uncurated.

Turning to this clone: The antigen this receptor binds is unknown. The record has no base qualities; no much larger clone is one base away.

One collaborating source in Seattle enrolled patients while the patients were actively infected and followed the patients over time throughout the course of disease. The collaborating institutions used their own protocols to collect whole blood in K2EDTA tubes. Collaborator samples were shipped for TCRbeta analysis as frozen whole blood, isolated PBMCs, or DNA extracted from either sample type. The immunoSEQ Assay, a bias-controlled multiplex PCR, was used to amplify TCRbeta CDR3 regions from genomic DNA. In the original analysis: Within the assay, amplification of reference gene primers was used to estimate how many nucleated cells each sample contained. To quantify the absolute abundance of each unique TCRbeta CDR3 rearrangement, sequence reads were collapsed and filtered. For each sample, productive Simpson clonality was calculated by taking the square root of Simpson's diversity index across productive rearrangements. This immuneACCESS table, as held by TCRdb, lists in-frame sequences with V and J called but not all clones. Of the missing ones, under half trace to an unresolved V gene in checked studies; the others have no known cause. Clone size and V and J calls were adopted from that table, with D and trimming inferred from the DNA. The sample table holds about 370,000 clones, of which 89% were seen once. The ten largest clones add up to about 3% of the sample.

The receptor was derived from a woman in her 30s with COVID-19, enrolled during active disease. Sequencing input: peripheral blood.

The CDR3 protein is CASRLTGGQPQHF. The DNA sequence follows: TGTGCCAGCAGGTTAACAGGGGGTCAGCCCCAGCATTTT. Recombination linked TRBV27 to TRBJ1-5; the central 8 bases match TRBD1. Looking up the germline V gene (reference sequence) yields CDR1 MNHEY and CDR2 SMNVEV. V is trimmed back by 6 bases and J by 6 bases, and the junction contains 4 bases that no gene match accounts for. The CDR3 numbers 13 residues from cysteine through phenylalanine. Of the read, only the CDR3 DNA is kept; its 39 bases are in frame from base 1.